The clone carrying this T cell receptor beta chain was picked up many times. RNA transcripts served as template for amplifying TCR beta CDR3 sequences. RT-PCR in the first round used HTBI primers; a second-round multiplex PCR followed. From the multiplex PCR reads, TCRdb called clonotypes with MiXCR, one entry per CDR3 protein. This table holds 350,000 to 400,000 distinct CDR3 sequences, around 19% found once. The PBMCs had their origin in 10 ml of fresh peripheral blood. The data belong to a study of Graves' ophthalmopathy and Graves' hyperthyroidism. Source material: peripheral blood. The receptor was derived from a woman under 30 with Graves' ophthalmopathy.

The CDR3, as DNA: TGTGCCAGCAGTGGGGGCCCCGGGCGGAACACTGAAGCTTTCTTT. Translating gives CASSGGPGRNTEAFF. The gene calls are TRBV6-1 and TRBJ1-1; a possible D gene is TRBD1 (5 bases). Looked up from germline, CDR1 is MNHNS and CDR2 is SASEGT. The CDR3 runs 15 residues. Trimming cost V 4 bases and J 1 base, with 13 bases left between them.